Listed here are 8 T cell receptor beta chains from one sample, sequenced in a study of early T cells in non-severe SARS-CoV-2 infection. TCRdb used MiXCR to reprocess the 5' RACE reads, holding one entry per CDR3 protein. The sample carries about 45,000 distinct CDR3 sequences, roughly 11% recorded once. Sequencing input: whole blood. The receptors were sampled from an adult who was a healthcare worker with PCR-confirmed SARS-CoV-2 infection or an uninfected control (not recorded which).

The CDR3 region has the DNA TGTGCCAGCAGTGAAGCGCGGAGCGGATATGAGCAGTTCTTC. Protein product: CASSEARSGYEQFF. The rearrangement links TRBV2 to TRBJ2-1, with a possible D match to TRBD2 (5 bases). Germline assignment: CDR1 SNHLY and CDR2 FYNNEI. This CDR3 is built from 14 residues. V was cut by 0 bases and J by 8 bases, with 11 bases left in between.

In its sample, this clonotype was seen a few times. The rearrangement joins TRBV10-3 to TRBJ1-1, with D perhaps TRBD1 (6 bases). The CDR3 totals 12 residues. V was cut by 6 bases and J by 3 bases, with 8 bases left in between. The germline V gene has CDR1 ENHRY and CDR2 SYGVKD. This CDR3 is CAIRGQDTEAFF. The CDR3 DNA reads as TGTGCCATCAGGGGACAAGACACTGAAGCTTTCTTT.

Only a few counts were recorded for this clonotype. V usage is TRBV28 and J usage is TRBJ2-6; TRBD1 matches 8 bases. V dropped 5 bases and J dropped 0; count of bases not matched to a gene: 9. The germline V gene encodes CDR1 MDHEN and CDR2 SYDVKM. The CDR3 length is 18 residues. The CDR3 is CASSPVTGALSGANVLTF. CDR3 nucleotides: TGTGCCAGCAGTCCGGTGACAGGGGCCCTCTCTGGGGCCAACGTCCTGACTTTC.

In the case of this clonotype: It may be a read error: a sequence one base away is much more abundant. The chain links TRBV7-9 to TRBJ2-7; 12 bases match TRBD1. The V gene end was trimmed by 5 bases and the J gene end by 7 bases; junction bases not matched to a gene: 9. Germline assignment: CDR1 SEHNR and CDR2 FQNEAQ (reference sequence). The CDR3 is made up of 15 amino acids. The CDR3 spells CASSAKGQGAREQYF. The CDR3 region has the DNA TGTGCCAGCAGCGCAAAGGGACAGGGGGCTCGGGAGCAGTACTTC.

This clonotype was observed a few times. The chain couples TRBV12-3 or TRBV12-4 to TRBJ2-1, with 13 bases fitting TRBD2. This CDR3 has 15 residues. V was pared by 6 bases and J by 7 bases, with 6 bases of the junction left unmatched. The CDR3 sequence is CASRLAGGPRNEQFF. For the CDR3, the DNA is TGTGCCAGCAGACTAGCGGGAGGGCCGAGGAATGAGCAGTTCTTC.

V and J are TRBV10-3 and TRBJ2-1; D is undetermined. Trimming took off 3 bases at V and 12 bases at J, with 12 bases between the two ends. The CDR3 is 12 residues long. Germline values: CDR1 ENHRY, CDR2 SYGVKD. CDR3 sequence reads: CAISDGKPGQFF. DNA for the CDR3: TGTGCCATCAGTGATGGGAAACCAGGGCAGTTCTTC.

Ten or more counts support this clonotype. The chain employs TRBV7-2 and TRBJ1-1; 8 bases align to TRBD1. This CDR3 spans 14 amino acids. Germline trimming cut 3 bases from V and 1 base from J; bases unmatched to any gene: 1. Germline V CDR1 and CDR2: SGHTA, FQGNSA. For the CDR3, the DNA is TGTGCCAGCAGCTTTCAGGGGGCGAACACTGAAGCTTTCTTT. Translated, it gives CASSFQGANTEAFF.

The genes are TRBV12-3 or TRBV12-4 and TRBJ1-2; weak D call: TRBD1 (6 bases). This CDR3 region has 14 residues. V dropped 7 bases and J dropped 4 bases, with 16 bases sitting between them. CDR3 in DNA: TGTGCCAGCATTCATAGGGGGGGCCTCTATGGCTACACCTTC. This gives the protein CASIHRGGLYGYTF.